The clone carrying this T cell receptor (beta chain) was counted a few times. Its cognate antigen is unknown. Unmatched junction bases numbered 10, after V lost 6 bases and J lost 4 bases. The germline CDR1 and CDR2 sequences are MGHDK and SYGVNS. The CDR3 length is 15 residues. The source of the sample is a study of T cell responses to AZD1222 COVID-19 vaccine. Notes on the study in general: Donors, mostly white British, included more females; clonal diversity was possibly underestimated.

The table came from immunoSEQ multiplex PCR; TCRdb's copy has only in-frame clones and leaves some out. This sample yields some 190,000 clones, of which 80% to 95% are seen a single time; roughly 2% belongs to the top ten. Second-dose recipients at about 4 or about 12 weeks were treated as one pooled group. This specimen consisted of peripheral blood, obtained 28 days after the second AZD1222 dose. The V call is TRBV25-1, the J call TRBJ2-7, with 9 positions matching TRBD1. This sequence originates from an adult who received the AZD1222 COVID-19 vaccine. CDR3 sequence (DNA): TGTGCCAGCAGCGACGACAGGGGGAGCACGTACGAGCAGTACTTC. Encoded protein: CASSDDRGSTYEQYF.